Listed below are T cell receptor beta chains from one sample, sequenced in a study of cytomegalovirus exposure and HLA in healthy donors. Using immunoSEQ multiplex PCR, the repertoire was profiled, and TCRdb retains in-frame clones only, with some absent. The repertoire table contains fewer than 60,000 clones. Material: PBMCs. These receptors all stem from a woman in her thirties in good health and CMV-seropositive. Each CDR3 is given without its conserved first and last residue.

TRBJ2-1 TRBV7-6 ASSFQVRTDEQF
TRBJ2-3 TRBV2 ATGPSGGATQY
TRBJ1-2 TRBV5-1 ASSKDRKGYT
TRBJ2-5 TRBV14 ASSPRQGGTQY
TRBJ2-5 TRBV19 ASSTSNSQETQY
TRBJ2-6 TRBV7-9 ASSPAGTASSGANVLT
TRBJ2-3 TRBV6-1 ASSEQGHGTDTQY
TRBJ1-1 TRBV19 ASSRGTGLNTEAF
TRBJ2-7 TRBV14 ASSQDPDRGHEQY
TRBJ2-7 TRBV2 ASSGTGHYEQY
TRBJ2-7 TRBV9 ASSVGGDRAYEQY
TRBJ2-6 TRBV9 ASSVDRTGSGANVLT